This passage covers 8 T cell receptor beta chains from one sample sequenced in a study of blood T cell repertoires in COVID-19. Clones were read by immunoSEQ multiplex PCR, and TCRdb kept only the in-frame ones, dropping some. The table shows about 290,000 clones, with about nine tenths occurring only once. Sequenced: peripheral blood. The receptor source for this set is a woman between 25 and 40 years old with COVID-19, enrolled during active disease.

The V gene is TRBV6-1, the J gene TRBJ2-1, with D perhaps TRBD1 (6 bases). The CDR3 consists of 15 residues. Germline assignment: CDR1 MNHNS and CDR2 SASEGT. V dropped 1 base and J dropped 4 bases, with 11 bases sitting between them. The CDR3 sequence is CASSEDRAIYNEQFF. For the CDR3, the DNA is TGTGCCAGCAGTGAAGACAGGGCAATATACAATGAGCAGTTCTTC.

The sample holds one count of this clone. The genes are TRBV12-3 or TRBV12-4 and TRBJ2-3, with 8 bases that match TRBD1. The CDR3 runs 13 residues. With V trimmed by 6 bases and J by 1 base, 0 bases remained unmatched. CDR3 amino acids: CASRTGGTDTQYF. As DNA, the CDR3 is TGTGCCAGCAGGACAGGGGGCACAGATACGCAGTATTTT.

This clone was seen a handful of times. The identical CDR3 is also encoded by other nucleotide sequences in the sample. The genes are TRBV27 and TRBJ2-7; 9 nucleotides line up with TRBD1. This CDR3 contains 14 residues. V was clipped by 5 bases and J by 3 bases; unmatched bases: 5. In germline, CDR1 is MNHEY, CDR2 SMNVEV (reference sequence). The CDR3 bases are TGTGCCAGCAGTCCGGGGACAGGGAACTACGAGCAGTACTTC. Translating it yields CASSPGTGNYEQYF.

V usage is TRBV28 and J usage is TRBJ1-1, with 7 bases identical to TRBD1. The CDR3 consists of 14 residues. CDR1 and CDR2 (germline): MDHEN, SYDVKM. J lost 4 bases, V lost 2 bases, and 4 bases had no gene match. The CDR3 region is CASSLDRVRTEAFF. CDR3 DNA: TGTGCCAGCAGTTTAGACAGGGTACGCACTGAAGCTTTCTTT.

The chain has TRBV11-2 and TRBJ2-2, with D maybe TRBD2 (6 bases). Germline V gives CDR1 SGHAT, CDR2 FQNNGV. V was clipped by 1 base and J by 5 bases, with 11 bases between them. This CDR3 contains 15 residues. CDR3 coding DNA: TGTGCCAGCAGCTTAGTCAGGGCGGGGACCGGGGAGCTGTTTTTT. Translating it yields CASSLVRAGTGELFF. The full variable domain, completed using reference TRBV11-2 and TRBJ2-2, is EAGVAQSPRYKIIEKRQSVAFWCNPISGHATLYWYQQILGQGPKLLIQFQNNGVVDDSQLPKDRFSAERLKGVDSTLKIQPAKLEDSAVYLCASSLVRAGTGELFFGEGSRLTVL.

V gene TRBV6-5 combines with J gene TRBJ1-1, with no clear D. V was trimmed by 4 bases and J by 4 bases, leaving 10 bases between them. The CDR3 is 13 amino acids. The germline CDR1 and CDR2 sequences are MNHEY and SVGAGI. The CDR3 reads CASSLLAGTEAFF. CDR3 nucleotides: TGTGCCAGCAGTTTACTTGCGGGCACTGAAGCTTTCTTT.

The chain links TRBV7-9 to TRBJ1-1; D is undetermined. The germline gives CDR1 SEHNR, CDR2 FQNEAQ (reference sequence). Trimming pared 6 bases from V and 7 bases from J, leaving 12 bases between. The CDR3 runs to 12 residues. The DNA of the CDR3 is TGTGCCAGCAGTAAGAGGGAACTTGAAGCTTTCTTT. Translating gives CASSKRELEAFF. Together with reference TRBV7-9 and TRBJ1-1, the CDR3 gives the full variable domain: DTGVSQNPRHKITKRGQNVTFRCDPISEHNRLYWYRQTLGQGPEFLTYFQNEAQLEKSRLLSDRFSAERPKGSFSTLEIQRTEQGDSAMYLCASSKRELEAFFGQGTRLTVV.

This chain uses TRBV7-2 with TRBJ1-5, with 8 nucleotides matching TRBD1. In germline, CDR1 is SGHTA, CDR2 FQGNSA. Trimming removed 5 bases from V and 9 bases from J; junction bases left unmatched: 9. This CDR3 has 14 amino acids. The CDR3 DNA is TGTGCCAGCAGCCTCGGACAGGGAGGAAGGCCCCAGCATTTT. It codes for CASSLGQGGRPQHF.